These 26 T cell receptor beta chains were all obtained from the same sample, sequenced in a study of blood T cell repertoires in COVID-19 (dated by TCRdb to about 2020). The library was built by means of the immunoSEQ multiplex PCR assay. This is the immuneACCESS table as TCRdb keeps it, with only in-frame sequences that have V and J called. A part of the clones is gone; compared with another copy, unresolved V genes explain less than half, and the rest is unexplained. Present in this sample are some 95,000 clones, about nine tenths of which were seen just once. In total, the top ten clones hold about 2% of the sample. Sequenced input: peripheral blood. Receptor source: a human donor with active COVID-19. The donor label of this sample is uncertain.

The gene calls are TRBV5-6 and TRBJ2-5, with D perhaps matching TRBD1 (6 bases). The ends were cut back, 4 bases at V and 1 base at J, with 11 bases in the middle. The CDR3 length is 14 residues. The germline V gene encodes CDR1 SGHDT and CDR2 YYEEEE. DNA for the CDR3: TGTGCCAGCAGCAGTGGACAGATCCAAGAGACCCAGTACTTC. Translated: CASSSGQIQETQYF.

Only one count was recorded for this clone. This chain uses TRBV2 with TRBJ1-3, with D hard to call. Deletions cut 6 bases from V and 11 bases from J, with 23 bases between. The CDR3 length is 15 residues. The germline CDR1 and CDR2 sequences are SNHLY and FYNNEI. The CDR3 sequence is CASRETFSAGRAIYF. In DNA, the CDR3 is TGTGCCAGCAGAGAGACGTTTTCTGCGGGAAGGGCCATATATTTT.

The V gene is TRBV5-8, the J gene TRBJ1-2, with D uncertain. Germline V gene sequence: CDR1 SGHTS, CDR2 YDEGEE. Trimming took 0 bases from V and 4 from J, leaving 13 bases between them. The CDR3 has 15 amino acids. CDR3 nucleotides: TGTGCCAGCAGCTTGGCCGGGGTCGGGGTCTATGGCTACACCTTC. This sequence encodes CASSLAGVGVYGYTF.

About this clone itself: This specimen includes other DNA sequences encoding the same CDR3. V and J are TRBV28 and TRBJ2-7; D uncertain. Germline CDR1 is MDHEN and CDR2 is SYDVKM. This CDR3 has 11 amino acids. Trimming took 5 bases from V and 5 from J, leaving 7 bases between them. The DNA for the CDR3 is TGTGCCAGCAGTGATGACAACGAGCAGTACTTC. Translating gives CASSDDNEQYF.

V gene TRBV11-2 combines with J gene TRBJ1-2; 7 bases map to TRBD1. Germline CDR1 SGHAT, CDR2 FQNNGV. There are 14 residues in the CDR3. V shed 5 bases, J shed 4 bases, and the junction held 7 bases outside the gene matches. CDR3 in amino acids: CASSARGAVYGYTF. CDR3 in DNA: TGTGCCAGCAGCGCCAGGGGGGCGGTCTATGGCTACACCTTC.

This clone was detected once. The V gene is TRBV5-8, the J gene TRBJ1-5, with D hard to call. CDR3 size: 16 residues. Trimming took off 0 bases at V and 0 bases at J, with 10 bases between the two ends. The V gene's germline CDR1 is SGHTS and CDR2 YDEGEE. The CDR3: CASSLAEGYSNQPQHF. The CDR3 region has the DNA TGTGCCAGCAGCTTGGCCGAGGGATATAGCAATCAGCCCCAGCATTTT.

The gene calls are TRBV5-5 and TRBJ2-3; D might be TRBD2 (7 bases). V lost 2 bases and J 4 bases, leaving 17 bases between the germline ends. The CDR3 length is 16 residues. Germline V gene sequence: CDR1 SGHKS, CDR2 YYEKEE (reference sequence). The CDR3 protein is CASSFALRGAADTQYF. In DNA form, the CDR3 reads TGTGCCAGCAGCTTCGCTCTCCGGGGGGCGGCAGATACGCAGTATTTT.

This clone occurred a few times. The chain uses TRBV5-6 and TRBJ2-7; 7 bases align to TRBD1. V lost 1 base, J lost 3 bases, and 4 bases stayed unmatched. The germline V gene has CDR1 SGHDT and CDR2 YYEEEE. The length of the CDR3 is 14 residues. The CDR3 reads CASSLRGQSYEQYF. The CDR3 coding sequence is TGTGCCAGCAGCTTGAGGGGACAGAGCTACGAGCAGTACTTC.

A single count supports this clone. V gene TRBV18 combines with J gene TRBJ1-5; 7 nucleotides agree with TRBD1. Trimming removed 6 bases from V and 6 bases from J; junction bases left unmatched: 8. This CDR3 spans 14 amino acids. The germline CDR1 and CDR2 sequences are KGHSH and LQKENI. This CDR3 reads CASSLGQQGQPQHF. In DNA form, the CDR3 reads TGTGCCAGCTCGCTGGGACAGCAAGGTCAGCCCCAGCATTTT.

V gene TRBV2 combines with J gene TRBJ1-1, with TRBD1 as a possible D gene (5 bases). The germline CDR1 and CDR2 sequences are SNHLY and FYNNEI. The CDR3 has 15 residues. Trimming left V 4 bases short and J 3 bases short, with 15 bases between. CDR3 DNA: TGTGCCAGCAGTGCGGGGCGGGGCGCGGACACTGAAGCTTTCTTT. This codes for CASSAGRGADTEAFF. Full variable domain (rest looked up from reference TRBV2 and TRBJ1-1): EPEVTQTPSHQVTQMGQEVILRCVPISNHLYFYWYRQILGQKVEFLVSFYNNEISEKSEIFDDQFSVERPDGSNFTLKIRSTKLEDSAMYFCASSAGRGADTEAFFGQGTRLTVV.

The chain couples TRBV5-4 to TRBJ1-5; D may be TRBD1 (5 bases). The CDR3 is 13 residues long. CDR1 is SGHNT and CDR2 is YYREEE in the germline V gene (reference sequence). The germline V and J ends were trimmed by 4 bases and 3 bases, with 8 bases remaining between them. CDR3 in DNA: TGTGCCAGCAGCCTGGACATCAATCAGCCCCAGCATTTT. It translates to CASSLDINQPQHF.

This clone was picked up a small number of times. The gene calls are TRBV7-2 and TRBJ1-2; D is undetermined. The CDR3 is 12 amino acids. V was cut by 7 bases and J by 4 bases, with 10 bases left in between. The germline gives CDR1 SGHTA, CDR2 FQGNSA. CDR3 nucleotide sequence: TGTGCCAGCAAGAGGGTGGTCTATGGCTACACCTTC. It codes for CASKRVVYGYTF.

The chain links TRBV25-1 to TRBJ1-6; TRBD1 is a possible D gene (5 bases). Trimming stripped 1 base from V and 3 bases from J, with 13 bases between. Germline lookup yields CDR1 MGHDK and CDR2 SYGVNS. The CDR3 has 17 amino acids. For the CDR3, the DNA is TGTGCCAGCAGTGAATCGGAAGGACACAACTATAATTCACCCCTCCACTTT. This gives the protein CASSESEGHNYNSPLHF.

The table lists this clone with a few counts. V is TRBV2 and J is TRBJ1-2; D not certain. The CDR3 length is 13 residues. V was shortened by 4 bases and J by 3 bases, with 9 bases between the two germline ends. Germline V gives CDR1 SNHLY, CDR2 FYNNEI. CDR3 protein: CASSASGDYGYTF. The CDR3 DNA is TGTGCCAGCAGTGCTAGCGGGGACTATGGCTACACCTTC.

V gene TRBV5-1 combines with J gene TRBJ2-5; TRBD1 matches at 9 bases. The length of the CDR3 is 13 residues. The junction had 3 bases not matched to a gene; V was cut back by 4 bases and J by 5 bases. The V gene's germline CDR1 is SGHRS and CDR2 YFSETQ. CDR3 nucleotide sequence: TGCGCCAGCAGCCTGGGGACAGGGGAGACCCAGTACTTC. It encodes CASSLGTGETQYF.

This chain links TRBV2 with TRBJ1-1, with TRBD1 identical over 11 bases. The CDR3 is 14 residues long. CDR1 is SNHLY and CDR2 is FYNNEI in the germline V gene. Trimming at V came to 6 bases and at J to 4 bases, leaving 4 bases not matched to a gene. CDR3 in amino acids: CASSRDRGSTEAFF. Written as DNA, the CDR3 is TGTGCCAGCAGCCGGGACAGGGGGAGCACTGAAGCTTTCTTT. Based on the CDR3 plus reference TRBV2 and TRBJ1-1, the full variable domain is EPEVTQTPSHQVTQMGQEVILRCVPISNHLYFYWYRQILGQKVEFLVSFYNNEISEKSEIFDDQFSVERPDGSNFTLKIRSTKLEDSAMYFCASSRDRGSTEAFFGQGTRLTVV.

The chain links TRBV4-2 to TRBJ2-2; 10 bases are a match to TRBD2. Germline values: CDR1 LGHNA, CDR2 YNFKEQ. The CDR3 is 17 residues long. The V and J ends lost 8 bases and 6 bases, in that order; junction bases with no gene match: 15. This CDR3 reads CASLGLSGGPGPGELFF. CDR3 nucleotide sequence: TGTGCCAGCCTGGGTCTTAGCGGGGGGCCTGGCCCCGGGGAGCTGTTTTTT.

This clone was seen a single time. V gene TRBV3-1 (or the pseudogene TRBV3-2) combines with J gene TRBJ2-5; D not certain. V lost 6 bases and J lost 5, with 13 bases in between. Germline-derived CDR1 and CDR2 are LGHDT and YNNKEL (reference sequence). CDR3 length: 13 residues. The CDR3 DNA follows: TGTGCCAGCAGTCTTCTGGCGGAGGAGACCCAGTACTTC. Its translation is CASSLLAEETQYF.

The chain couples TRBV15 to TRBJ2-1; the match to TRBD2 covers 7 bases. V gave up 1 base and J gave up 5 bases; unmatched junction bases: 2. This CDR3 has 14 amino acids. The V gene's germline CDR1 is LNHNV and CDR2 YYDKDF (reference sequence). For the CDR3, the DNA is TGTGCCACCAGCAGAGGGCTAGCGGACAATGAGCAGTTCTTC. Encoded protein: CATSRGLADNEQFF.

This chain uses TRBV5-8 with TRBJ1-2; 8 nucleotides agree with TRBD1. The V segment lost 2 bases and the J segment 5 bases; nucleotides outside the gene matches: 8. Germline V gene data show CDR1 as SGHTS and CDR2 as YDEGEE. The CDR3 sequence is 15 residues long. The CDR3 DNA reads as TGTGCCAGCAGCTTACAGGGGGTTATTCCATATGGCTACACCTTC. It encodes CASSLQGVIPYGYTF.

The rearrangement joins TRBV5-1 to TRBJ2-5; 8 bases line up with TRBD2. The V and J ends lost 1 base and 4 bases, in that order; junction bases with no gene match: 6. The CDR3 spans 15 residues. Germline V lookup: CDR1 SGHRS, CDR2 YFSETQ. DNA of the CDR3: TGCGCCAGCAGCTTGAGTCTAGCGGGTTCAGAGACCCAGTACTTC. It yields the protein CASSLSLAGSETQYF.

This chain uses TRBV4-2 with TRBJ2-1; possible D gene TRBD2, 6 bases. CDR1 and CDR2 from the germline V gene are LGHNA and YNFKEQ. There are 16 residues in the CDR3. The V gene lost 4 bases and the J gene lost 2 bases, with 15 bases spanning the gap. The CDR3 is CASSPRGLETYNEQFF. CDR3 DNA: TGTGCCAGCAGCCCCCGGGGACTCGAGACCTACAATGAGCAGTTCTTC.

The CDR3 is CASSVGGGNSPLHF. In DNA, the CDR3 is TGTGCCAGCAGTGTGGGGGGAGGAAATTCACCCCTCCACTTT. The chain employs TRBV6-4 and TRBJ1-6, with D possibly matching TRBD1 (5 bases). This CDR3 is built from 14 residues. The V end lost 4 bases, the J end lost 7 bases, and 11 bases lay between the germline ends. Per germline, CDR1 MRHNA and CDR2 SNTAGT.

The V call is TRBV7-9, the J call TRBJ1-5, with D uncertain. In germline, CDR1 is SEHNR, CDR2 FQNEAQ (reference sequence). Trimming stripped 4 bases from V and 0 bases from J, with 13 bases between. The CDR3 spans 16 residues. This chain's CDR3 is CASSSIPGPSNQPQHF. The CDR3 DNA reads TGTGCCAGCAGCTCTATCCCGGGTCCTAGCAATCAGCCCCAGCATTTT.

This clone has just a few counts. This chain joins TRBV28 and TRBJ2-7; D gene uncertain. V dropped 5 bases and J dropped 0 bases, with 14 bases sitting between them. This CDR3 spans 15 amino acids. Germline V gene lookup returns CDR1 MDHEN and CDR2 SYDVKM. Written as DNA, the CDR3 is TGTGCCAGCAGTGAGATGGCACAGAGCTCCTACGAGCAGTACTTC. Translating gives CASSEMAQSSYEQYF.

The V call is TRBV3-1 (or the pseudogene TRBV3-2), the J call TRBJ2-2, with TRBD1 identical over 9 bases. The CDR3 loop spans 15 amino acids. Trimming took 4 bases from V and 5 from J; bases not matched to a gene: 5. CDR1 is LGHDT and CDR2 is YNNKEL in the germline V gene (reference sequence). The CDR3 protein is CASSPGQGRTGELFF. CDR3 coding DNA: TGTGCCAGCAGCCCCGGACAGGGGAGAACCGGGGAGCTGTTTTTT.